The sequence of this TCR beta chain was determined in a study of CD8 T cells in Susac syndrome. Study-wide background: Patients with Susac syndrome were therapy-naive, taking corticosteroids, with some also receiving intravenous immunoglobulin, or taking intravenous immunoglobulin alone at the time their blood was drawn. Broader study findings: It was acknowledged in the study that its TCR sequencing and HLA analysis involved a relatively small number of individuals.

Germline V gene lookup returns CDR1 SSHAT and CDR2 FNYEAQ (reference sequence). There are 13 residues in the CDR3. RNA was extracted with the RNeasy kit, and a quantity of roughly 0.45 to 1 ug was reverse transcribed using random hexamers. TCR beta CDR3 was amplified by immunoSEQ multiplex PCR. This amplification extended across 54 Vbeta and 13 Jbeta segments. Via MiXCR, TCRdb re-called the immunoSEQ multiplex PCR reads, giving one row per CDR3 protein. Among around 140,000 distinct CDR3 sequences listed, approximately 95% were seen once. For this clonotype: Its antigen is as yet unknown. Sequence at one end of the junction differs from germline and may be a read error.

V and J are TRBV7-7 and TRBJ2-2, with D perhaps matching TRBD1 or TRBD2 (5 bases each). The material sequenced was CD4+ T cells from PBMCs. The source is a human donor with Susac syndrome. CDR3 region: CASSLEGTGELFF. CDR3 in DNA: TGTGCTAGCAGCTTAGAGGGGACCGGGGAGCTGTTTTTT.